This T cell receptor (beta chain) was found in a study of blood T cell repertoires in COVID-19. Trimming cost V 2 bases and J 8 bases; bases outside gene matches: 11. Per the germline V gene, CDR1 is SGHDN and CDR2 is FVKESK. The CDR3 consists of 16 residues. Clones were read by immunoSEQ multiplex PCR, and TCRdb kept only the in-frame ones, dropping some. The sample shows 300,000 or so clones, roughly 87% of them seen only once. Symptom resolution, clearance, or two negative PCRs marked donors in Cohort 3 as recovered. This chain uses TRBV14 with TRBJ2-3, with 9 bases aligning to TRBD1. This clonotype was sampled from a woman under 40 who had recovered from COVID-19. The specimen was PBMCs or T cells enriched from blood (not recorded which). CDR3 region: CASSQSAGTGSGTQYF. In nucleotides, the CDR3 is TGTGCCAGCAGCCAATCTGCCGGGACAGGGAGTGGTACGCAGTATTTT. The entire variable domain, with the rest obtained from reference TRBV14 and TRBJ2-3, is as follows: EAGVTQFPSHSVIEKGQTVTLRCDPISGHDNLYWYRRVMGKEIKFLLHFVKESKQDESGMPNNRFLAERTGGTYSTLKVQPAELEDSGVYFCASSQSAGTGSGTQYFGPGTRLTVL.